These 6 T cell receptor beta chains were sequenced from one sample in a study of blood T cell repertoires in COVID-19. Only in-frame clones appear in the TCRdb table, and some are missing; sequencing was by immunoSEQ multiplex PCR. The sample records tens of thousands of clones, around 80% being singletons. Sequencing was performed on peripheral blood. These receptors originate from a woman in her sixties with acute or convalescent COVID-19.

The chain couples TRBV3-1 (or the pseudogene TRBV3-2) to TRBJ2-7; 11 positions match TRBD2. The J segment lost 2 bases and the V segment lost 4 bases, leaving 4 bases of the junction unmatched. CDR1 and CDR2 (germline): LGHDT, YNNKEL (reference sequence). This CDR3 contains 15 residues. The CDR3 loop reads CASSPISGGAYEQYF. CDR3 coding DNA: TGTGCCAGCAGCCCTATTAGCGGGGGGGCCTACGAGCAGTACTTC.

The chain recombines TRBV6-2 or TRBV6-3 with TRBJ1-2; TRBD1 agrees at 7 bases. J gave up 5 bases and V 4 bases, and 10 bases lay outside the gene matches. Germline values: CDR1 MNHEY, CDR2 SVGEGT. The CDR3 sequence is 15 residues long. In nucleotides, the CDR3 is TGTGCCAGCAGTTCTCTCGACAGGGAAGGTTATGGCTACACCTTC. It codes for CASSSLDREGYGYTF.

The chain uses TRBV5-6 and TRBJ1-1, with a tentative D call TRBD1 (6 bases). Germline values: CDR1 SGHDT, CDR2 YYEEEE. V was trimmed by 4 bases and J by 1 base, leaving 11 bases between them. The CDR3 runs 14 residues. CDR3 coding DNA: TGTGCCAGCAGCCGGTGGACAGAGAACACTGAAGCTTTCTTT. Translating it yields CASSRWTENTEAFF.

The chain couples TRBV6-5 to TRBJ1-5; D not resolved. The germline V gene encodes CDR1 MNHEY and CDR2 SVGAGI. The length of the CDR3 is 15 residues. V lost 4 bases and J lost 2, with 12 bases in between. As DNA, the CDR3 is TGTGCCAGCAGTTTTAGGTTGGGAGGCAATCAGCCCCAGCATTTT. Its protein product is CASSFRLGGNQPQHF.

The V gene is TRBV7-3, the J gene TRBJ1-1; TRBD1 is a possible D gene (5 bases). The germline gives CDR1 SGHTA, CDR2 FQGTGA. The V end was cut by 3 bases, the J end by 6 bases, with 14 bases between. This CDR3 has 14 residues. This chain's CDR3 is CASSLMGGSAEAFF. CDR3 sequence (DNA): TGTGCCAGCAGCTTGATGGGGGGATCGGCTGAAGCTTTCTTT.

Here the CDR3 reads CASSTAGLSTDTQYF. In DNA, the CDR3 is TGTGCCAGCAGCACTGCGGGACTTAGCACAGATACGCAGTATTTT. This chain joins TRBV7-3 and TRBJ2-3; perhaps TRBD2 as D (6 bases). The V end lost 5 bases, the J end lost 0 bases, and 12 bases lay between the germline ends. The CDR3 has 15 residues. Germline-derived CDR1 and CDR2 are SGHTA and FQGTGA. Supplemented by reference TRBV7-3 and TRBJ2-3, the full variable domain reads GAGVSQTPSNKVTEKGKYVELRCDPISGHTALYWYRQSLGQGPEFLIYFQGTGAADDSGLPNDRFFAVRPEGSVSTLKIQRTERGDSAVYLCASSTAGLSTDTQYFGPGTRLTVL.